This T cell receptor beta chain was sequenced in a study of T cell responses to AZD1222 COVID-19 vaccine. This clone has just one count. The CDR3 covers 13 residues. Germline loops: CDR1 KGHDR, CDR2 SFDVKD. V lost 5 bases and J lost 5; bases outside the gene matches: 3. The repertoire was sequenced with immunoSEQ multiplex PCR; TCRdb's copy has only in-frame clones and lacks some. The data show around 140,000 clones, with around 90% seen just once and over 4% held by the top ten. The clonotype originates from an adult who received the AZD1222 COVID-19 vaccine. V is TRBV24-1 and J is TRBJ2-5, with 8 bases identical to TRBD1. The source was peripheral blood, collected 28 days after the second AZD1222 dose. CDR3: CATSATGEETQYF. In DNA, the CDR3 is TGTGCCACCAGTGCGACAGGGGAGGAGACCCAGTACTTC.